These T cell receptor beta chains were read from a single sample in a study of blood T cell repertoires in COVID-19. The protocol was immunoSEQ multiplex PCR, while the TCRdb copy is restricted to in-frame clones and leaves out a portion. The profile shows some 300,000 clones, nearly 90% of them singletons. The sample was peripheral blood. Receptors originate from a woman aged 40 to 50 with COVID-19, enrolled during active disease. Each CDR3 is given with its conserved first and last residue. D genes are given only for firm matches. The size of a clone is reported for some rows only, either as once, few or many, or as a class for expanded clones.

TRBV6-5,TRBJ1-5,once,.,CASRSAGTFNQPQHF,TGTGCCAGCAGATCTGCCGGGACATTCAATCAGCCCCAGCATTTT
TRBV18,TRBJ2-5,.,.,CASSPLVGQETQYF,TGTGCCAGCTCACCACTAGTCGGTCAAGAGACCCAGTACTTC
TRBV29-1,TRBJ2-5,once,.,CSVVRGQETQYF,TGCAGCGTTGTCCGGGGACAAGAGACCCAGTACTTC
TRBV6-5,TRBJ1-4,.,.,CASSYEGTRGKLFF,TGTGCCAGCAGTTACGAAGGGACCAGGGGAAAACTGTTTTTT
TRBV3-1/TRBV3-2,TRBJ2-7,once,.,CASSQHTGAYEQYF,TGTGCCAGCAGCCAGCACACCGGGGCCTACGAGCAGTACTTC
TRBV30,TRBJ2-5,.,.,CAWSTSDSRNF,TGTGCCTGGAGTACTTCGGACTCTCGGAACTTC
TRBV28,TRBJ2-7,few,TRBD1,CASSLWGQQHF,TGTGCCAGCAGTTTATGGGGACAGCAACACTTC
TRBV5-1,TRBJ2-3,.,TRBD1,CASSVDRGDTQYF,TGCGCCAGCAGCGTGGACAGGGGAGATACGCAGTATTTT
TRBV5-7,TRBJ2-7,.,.,CASSLTGPSYEQYF,TGTGCCAGCAGCTTGACAGGGCCCTCCTACGAGCAGTACTTC
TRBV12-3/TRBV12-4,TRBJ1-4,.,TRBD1,CASSLLTGQKLFF,TGTGCCAGCAGTTTACTGACAGGGCAAAAACTGTTTTTT
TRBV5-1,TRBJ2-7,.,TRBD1,CASSGGQGNEQYF,TGCGCCAGCAGCGGCGGACAGGGCAACGAGCAGTACTTC
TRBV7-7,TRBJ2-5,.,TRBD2,CASSLAATSGSSETQYF,TGTGCTAGCAGCTTAGCAGCGACTAGCGGGAGTTCAGAGACCCAGTACTTC
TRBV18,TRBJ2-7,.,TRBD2,CASSPNTAASGPGEQYF,TGTGCCAGCTCACCGAATACCGCGGCTAGCGGACCGGGCGAGCAGTACTTC
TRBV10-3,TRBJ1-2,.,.,CAISDPRSLGPRNYGYTF,TGTGCCATCAGTGACCCTAGGTCTCTAGGCCCACGGAACTATGGCTACACCTTC
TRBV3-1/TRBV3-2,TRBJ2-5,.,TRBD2,CASSQRLAVQPEETQYF,TGTGCCAGCAGCCAAAGACTAGCGGTCCAACCTGAAGAGACCCAGTACTTC
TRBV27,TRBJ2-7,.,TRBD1,CASSLRQGPYEQYF,TGTGCCAGCAGTTTACGACAGGGGCCCTACGAGCAGTACTTC
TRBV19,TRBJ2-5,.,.,CASSIGSETQYF,TGTGCCAGTAGTATAGGAAGCGAGACCCAGTACTTC
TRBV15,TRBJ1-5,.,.,CATSRVSGIHRSQPQHF,TGTGCCACCAGCAGAGTTTCCGGGATTCATCGGTCTCAGCCCCAGCATTTT
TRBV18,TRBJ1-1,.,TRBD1,CASSPRGGDTEAFF,TGTGCCAGCTCACCAAGAGGGGGCGACACTGAAGCTTTCTTT
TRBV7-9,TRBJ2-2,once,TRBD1,CASSLGTGSSTGELFF,TGTGCCAGCAGCCTCGGGACAGGGTCGAGCACCGGGGAGCTGTTTTTT
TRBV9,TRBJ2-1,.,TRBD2,CASSRGTSAFNEQFF,TGTGCCAGTTCGAGGGGGACTAGTGCTTTCAATGAGCAGTTCTTC
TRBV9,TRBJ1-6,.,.,CASSPSRGHSYNSPLHF,TGTGCCAGCAGTCCAAGCAGGGGCCACTCCTATAATTCACCCCTCCACTTT
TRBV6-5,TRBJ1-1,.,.,CASSSGRDRYTEAFF,TGTGCCAGCAGTTCTGGGAGGGATCGGTACACTGAAGCTTTCTTT
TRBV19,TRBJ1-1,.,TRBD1,CATSDRTDTEAFF,TGTGCCACCTCGGACAGGACGGACACTGAAGCTTTCTTT
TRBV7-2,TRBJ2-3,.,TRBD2,CASSSSSGSLGDTQYF,TGTGCCAGCAGCTCTTCTAGCGGGAGTCTCGGGGATACGCAGTATTTT
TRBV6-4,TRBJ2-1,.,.,CASSDSGAGINEQFF,TGTGCCAGCAGTGACTCTGGGGCAGGGATCAATGAGCAGTTCTTC
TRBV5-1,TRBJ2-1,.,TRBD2,CASSLAPGLADNEQFF,TGCGCCAGCAGCTTGGCCCCGGGACTAGCGGACAATGAGCAGTTCTTC
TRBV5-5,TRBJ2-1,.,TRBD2,CASSRRSSGSINEQFF,TGTGCCAGCAGCCGCAGATCTAGCGGGAGCATCAATGAGCAGTTCTTC
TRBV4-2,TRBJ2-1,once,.,CASSQDEYNEQFF,TGTGCCAGCAGCCAAGACGAGTACAATGAGCAGTTCTTC
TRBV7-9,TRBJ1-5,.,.,CASSLGDGDSNQPQHF,TGTGCCAGCAGCTTAGGCGACGGAGATAGCAATCAGCCCCAGCATTTT
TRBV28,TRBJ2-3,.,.,CASSPEGVDTQYF,TGTGCCAGCAGTCCCGAAGGAGTAGATACGCAGTATTTT
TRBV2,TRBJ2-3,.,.,CASSQQGPDTQYF,TGTGCCAGCAGCCAACAGGGCCCAGATACGCAGTATTTT
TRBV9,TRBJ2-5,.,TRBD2,CASSPRPRTSGKETQYF,TGTGCCAGCAGCCCCCGTCCCCGGACTAGCGGGAAAGAGACCCAGTACTTC
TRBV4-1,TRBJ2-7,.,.,CASSQGRTVTYEQYF,TGCGCCAGCAGCCAAGGGAGGACAGTCACCTACGAGCAGTACTTC
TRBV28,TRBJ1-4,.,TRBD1,CASNKPGQGNEKLFF,TGTGCCAGCAACAAACCGGGACAGGGAAATGAAAAACTGTTTTTT
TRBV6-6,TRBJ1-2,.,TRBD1,CASSSRQGILDGYTF,TGTGCCAGCAGTTCCCGACAGGGTATCCTAGATGGCTACACCTTC
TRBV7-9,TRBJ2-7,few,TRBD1,CASSSTGGLNEQYF,TGTGCCAGCAGCTCGACAGGGGGCCTGAACGAGCAGTACTTC
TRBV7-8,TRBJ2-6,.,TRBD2,CASSPLAGTGANVLTF,TGTGCCAGCAGCCCACTAGCGGGAACTGGGGCCAACGTCCTGACTTTC
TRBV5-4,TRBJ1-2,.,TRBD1,CASSPDAYRGRGGYTF,TGTGCCAGCAGCCCCGACGCATACAGGGGGCGCGGTGGCTACACCTTC
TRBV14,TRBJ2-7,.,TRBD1,CASSSTGLGHEQYF,TGTGCCAGCAGCTCGACAGGGTTGGGACACGAGCAGTACTTC
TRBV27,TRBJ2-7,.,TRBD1,CASSSTGLPYEQYF,TGTGCCAGCAGTTCGACAGGGCTTCCCTACGAGCAGTACTTC
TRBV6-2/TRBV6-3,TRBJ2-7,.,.,CASSYSFSVKTGQYF,TGTGCCAGCAGTTACTCGTTCAGTGTCAAGACGGGTCAGTACTTC
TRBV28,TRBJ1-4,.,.,CAITQGAATNEKLFF,TGTGCCATCACACAGGGCGCGGCAACTAATGAAAAACTGTTTTTT